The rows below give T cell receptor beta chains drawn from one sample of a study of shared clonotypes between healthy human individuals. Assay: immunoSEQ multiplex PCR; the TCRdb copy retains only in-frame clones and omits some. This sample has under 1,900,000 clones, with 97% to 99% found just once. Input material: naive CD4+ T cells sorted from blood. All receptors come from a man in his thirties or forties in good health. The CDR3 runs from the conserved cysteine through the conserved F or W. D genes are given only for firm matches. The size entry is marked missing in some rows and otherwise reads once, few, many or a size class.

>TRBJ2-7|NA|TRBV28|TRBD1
CASSSTGAYEQYF
TGTGCCAGCAGTTCCACAGGGGCCTACGAGCAGTACTTC
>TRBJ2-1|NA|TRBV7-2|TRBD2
CASSLVLAGERAREQFF
TGTGCCAGCAGCTTAGTACTAGCGGGAGAGAGGGCTCGTGAGCAGTTCTTC
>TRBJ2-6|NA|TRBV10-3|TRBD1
CAISESGQGTSGANVLTF
TGTGCCATCAGTGAGTCGGGACAGGGAACTTCTGGGGCCAACGTCCTGACTTTC
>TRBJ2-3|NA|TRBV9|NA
CASSVVGTDTQYF
TGTGCCAGCAGCGTAGTAGGGACAGATACGCAGTATTTT
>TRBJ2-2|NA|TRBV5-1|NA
CASSYSGPTGELFF
TGCGCCAGCAGCTATAGCGGTCCCACCGGGGAGCTGTTTTTT
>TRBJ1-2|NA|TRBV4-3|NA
CASSQEVFRAPGYTF
TGCGCCAGCAGCCAAGAGGTTTTCCGTGCTCCGGGCTACACCTTC
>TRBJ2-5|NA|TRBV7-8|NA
CASSLVGSGLLQETQYF
TGTGCCAGCAGCTTAGTCGGTTCGGGGTTGCTCCAAGAGACCCAGTACTTC
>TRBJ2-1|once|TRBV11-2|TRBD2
CASSPRLAGVIANEQFF
TGTGCCAGCAGCCCGCGACTAGCGGGAGTAATTGCCAATGAGCAGTTCTTC
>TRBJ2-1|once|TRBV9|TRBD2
CASSVGLMGGGSSYNEQFF
TGTGCCAGCAGCGTAGGGCTGATGGGCGGGGGGTCCTCCTACAATGAGCAGTTCTTC
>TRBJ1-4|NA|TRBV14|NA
CASSETRGSREKLFF
TGTGCCAGCAGCGAAACAAGGGGTTCTAGGGAAAAACTGTTTTTT
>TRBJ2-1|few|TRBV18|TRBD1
CASSPTTGVNEQFF
TGTGCCAGCTCACCAACAACAGGGGTTAATGAGCAGTTCTTC
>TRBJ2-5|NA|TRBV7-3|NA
CASSLGASETQYF
TGTGCCAGCAGCTTAGGGGCTTCGGAGACCCAGTACTTC
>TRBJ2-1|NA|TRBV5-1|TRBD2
CASIPTSGQYNEQFF
TGCGCCAGCATCCCGACTAGCGGTCAATACAATGAGCAGTTCTTC
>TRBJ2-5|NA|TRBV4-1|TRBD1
CASSQVRTGVETQYF
TGCGCCAGCAGCCAAGTCCGGACAGGGGTGGAGACCCAGTACTTC
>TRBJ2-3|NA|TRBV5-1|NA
CASSLAQTSSTDTQYF
TGCGCCAGCAGCTTGGCCCAAACCTCTAGCACAGATACGCAGTATTTT
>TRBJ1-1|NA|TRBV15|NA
CATSRVEHTEAFF
TGTGCCACCAGCAGAGTAGAGCACACTGAAGCTTTCTTT
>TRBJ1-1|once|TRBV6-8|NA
CAPPGILNTEAFF
TGTGCCCCCCCCGGGATTCTGAACACTGAAGCTTTCTTT
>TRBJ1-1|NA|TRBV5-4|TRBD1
CASSYTGTGAAEAFF
TGTGCCAGCAGCTATACCGGGACAGGCGCGGCTGAAGCTTTCTTT
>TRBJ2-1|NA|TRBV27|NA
CASNVGTPPGEQFF
TGTGCCAGCAATGTGGGAACACCACCAGGTGAGCAGTTCTTC
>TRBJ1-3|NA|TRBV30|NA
CALAVGNTIYF
TGTGCCCTGGCAGTTGGAAACACCATATATTTT
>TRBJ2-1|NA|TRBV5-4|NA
CASSLAPGEQFF
TGTGCCAGCAGCTTGGCCCCGGGTGAGCAGTTCTTC
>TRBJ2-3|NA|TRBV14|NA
CASSQDLGASTQYF
TGTGCCAGCAGCCAAGATCTGGGAGCAAGTACGCAGTATTTT
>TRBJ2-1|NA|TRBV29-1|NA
CSVPAAGIRDEQFF
TGCAGCGTCCCCGCGGCGGGGATCCGCGATGAGCAGTTCTTC
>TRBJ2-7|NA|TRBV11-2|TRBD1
CASSFISGGEQYF
TGTGCCAGCAGCTTCATTTCAGGGGGCGAGCAGTACTTC
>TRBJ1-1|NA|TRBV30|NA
CAWNRRFEAFF
TGTGCCTGGAACCGAAGATTTGAAGCTTTCTTT
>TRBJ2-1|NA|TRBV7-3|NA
CASSLVGDSYNEQFF
TGTGCCAGCAGCCTCGTAGGTGACTCCTACAATGAGCAGTTCTTC
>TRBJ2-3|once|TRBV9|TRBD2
CASSVEIEGTSSTDTQYF
TGTGCCAGCAGCGTAGAGATAGAGGGGACTAGCTCTACAGATACGCAGTATTTT
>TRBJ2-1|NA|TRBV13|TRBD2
CASSLRGRANYNEQFF
TGTGCCAGCAGCTTACGGGGGAGGGCAAACTACAATGAGCAGTTCTTC
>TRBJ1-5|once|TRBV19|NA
CASRTLDISNQPQHF
TGTGCCAGTAGAACCCTGGACATTAGCAATCAGCCCCAGCATTTT
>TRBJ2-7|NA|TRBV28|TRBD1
CASSLTGIYEQYF
TGTGCCAGCAGTTTGACAGGGATATACGAGCAGTACTTC
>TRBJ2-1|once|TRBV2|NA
CASKRNEQFF
TGTGCCAGCAAACGTAATGAGCAGTTCTTC
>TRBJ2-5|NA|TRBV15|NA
CATSRSEQETQYF
TGTGCCACCAGCCGGTCGGAACAAGAGACCCAGTACTTC
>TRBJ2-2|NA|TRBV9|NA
CASSVLGTPNTGELFF
TGTGCCAGCAGCGTCCTCGGGACACCGAACACCGGGGAGCTGTTTTTT
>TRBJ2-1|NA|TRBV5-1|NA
CASSLGLAANEQFF
TGCGCCAGCAGTTTGGGGCTAGCAGCAAATGAGCAGTTCTTC
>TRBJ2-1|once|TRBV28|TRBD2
CASSPTSGIGNEQFF
TGTGCCAGCAGTCCCACTAGCGGGATAGGCAATGAGCAGTTCTTC
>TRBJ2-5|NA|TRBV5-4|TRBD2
CASSLSTSGVSKETQYF
TGTGCCAGCAGTCTTTCGACTAGCGGTGTATCGAAAGAGACCCAGTACTTC